The rows below give T cell receptor beta chains drawn from one sample of a study of post-analysis software for immune sequencing data. TCRdb reanalysed the PCR reads using MiXCR and keeps one entry per CDR3 protein. The sample lists some 260,000 distinct CDR3 sequences; 30% to 45% were seen once. Specimen: blood. The source is a girl aged 5-17 years with multiple sclerosis. Both conserved end residues are part of each CDR3. Fields, in order: J gene, D gene, V gene, clone size, CDR3 DNA, CDR3 protein. The D gene is left open where the match is weak. Not every row has a clone size; where given, it reads once, few, many or a size class.

j_call: TRBJ2-1; d_call: NA; v_call: TRBV27; clone_size: NA; cdr3_nt: TGTGCCAGCAGTTTAGACCCTGCCCCGGTGGGTGAGCAGTTCTTC; cdr3_aa: CASSLDPAPVGEQFF
j_call: TRBJ1-5; d_call: NA; v_call: TRBV12-3/TRBV12-4; clone_size: NA; cdr3_nt: TGTGCCAGCAGGTCGCAGGAGGATCAGCCCCAGCATTTT; cdr3_aa: CASRSQEDQPQHF
j_call: TRBJ2-6; d_call: NA; v_call: TRBV4-2; clone_size: once; cdr3_nt: TGTGCCAGCAGTCCCCCAGAGAGCTCTGGGGCCAACGTCCCGACTTTC; cdr3_aa: CASSPPESSGANVPTF
j_call: TRBJ2-1; d_call: NA; v_call: TRBV4-2; clone_size: many; cdr3_nt: TGTGCCAGCAGCCCCGGGACCGCGGGCAATGATGAGCAGTTCTTC; cdr3_aa: CASSPGTAGNDEQFF
j_call: TRBJ2-7; d_call: TRBD1; v_call: TRBV4-2; clone_size: NA; cdr3_nt: TGTGCCAGCAGCTCAAGGCCAGGGGGCTACGAGCAGTACTTC; cdr3_aa: CASSSRPGGYEQYF
j_call: TRBJ1-1; d_call: NA; v_call: TRBV4-1; clone_size: many; cdr3_nt: TGCGCCAGCAGCCAAGCGGGACATTTGAACACTGAAGCTTTCTTT; cdr3_aa: CASSQAGHLNTEAFF
j_call: TRBJ1-2; d_call: NA; v_call: TRBV10-3; clone_size: many; cdr3_nt: TGTGCCATCAGTGAGTCTTCTGTACAGACTAACTATGGCTACACCTTC; cdr3_aa: CAISESSVQTNYGYTF
j_call: TRBJ2-1; d_call: NA; v_call: TRBV27; clone_size: many; cdr3_nt: TGTGCCAGCTGGGACGCGCGGGCGGGGAATGAGCAGTTCTTC; cdr3_aa: CASWDARAGNEQFF
j_call: TRBJ2-7; d_call: TRBD1; v_call: TRBV5-1; clone_size: NA; cdr3_nt: TGCGCCAGCACCAAAGGGACAGGCGGATTTGGATCCTACGAGCAGTACTTC; cdr3_aa: CASTKGTGGFGSYEQYF
j_call: TRBJ2-3; d_call: NA; v_call: TRBV20-1; clone_size: many; cdr3_nt: TGCAGTGCTAGAGATCTTCGGGGGGCCGGCACAGATACGCAGTATTTT; cdr3_aa: CSARDLRGAGTDTQYF
j_call: TRBJ2-7; d_call: TRBD2; v_call: TRBV4-1; clone_size: NA; cdr3_nt: TGCGCCAGCAGCCAAGTTGGGACTAGAGCTAATGAGCAGTACTTT; cdr3_aa: CASSQVGTRANEQYF
j_call: TRBJ2-1; d_call: NA; v_call: TRBV10-3; clone_size: few; cdr3_nt: TGTGCCACCGCTCGGGACTTAACCTACAATGAGCAGTTCTTC; cdr3_aa: CATARDLTYNEQFF
j_call: TRBJ1-1; d_call: NA; v_call: TRBV3-1; clone_size: many; cdr3_nt: TGTGCCAGCAGCCTTGGGACACGCCGGCCCTCCACTGAAGCTTTCTTT; cdr3_aa: CASSLGTRRPSTEAFF
j_call: TRBJ1-2; d_call: TRBD1; v_call: TRBV12-3/TRBV12-4; clone_size: many; cdr3_nt: TGTGCCAGCAGGGGACAGGGGTCTGGCTACACCTTC; cdr3_aa: CASRGQGSGYTF
j_call: TRBJ2-5; d_call: NA; v_call: TRBV5-1; clone_size: NA; cdr3_nt: NA; cdr3_aa: CASSLGLGTGRVPYEQYF
j_call: TRBJ2-3; d_call: NA; v_call: TRBV24-1; clone_size: many; cdr3_nt: TGTGCCACCAGTGACCCGGGACTCCCCAACACAGATACGCAGTATTTT; cdr3_aa: CATSDPGLPNTDTQYF
j_call: TRBJ2-7; d_call: TRBD2; v_call: TRBV20-1; clone_size: NA; cdr3_nt: TGCAGTGCCGAAGGCGGGGGGTGGACCACCTACGAGCAGTACTTC; cdr3_aa: CSAEGGGWTTYEQYF
j_call: TRBJ2-3; d_call: NA; v_call: TRBV25-1; clone_size: NA; cdr3_nt: TGTGCCAGCAGTGAATGGAGTAGCAGAAGTGATACGCAGTATTTT; cdr3_aa: CASSEWSSRSDTQYF
j_call: TRBJ2-1; d_call: NA; v_call: TRBV12-3/TRBV12-4; clone_size: NA; cdr3_nt: TGTGCCAGCAGTAGAGCGGCTCTCAATGAGCAGTTCTTC; cdr3_aa: CASSRAALNEQFF
j_call: TRBJ1-5; d_call: NA; v_call: TRBV15; clone_size: many; cdr3_nt: TGTGCCACCAGCGGAGACAGGAGAAGGGACAATCAGCCCCAGCATTTT; cdr3_aa: CATSGDRRRDNQPQHF
j_call: TRBJ2-5; d_call: TRBD2; v_call: TRBV4-2; clone_size: NA; cdr3_nt: TGTGCCAGCAGCCGAAGACTAGCGGGGGCCCAAGAGACCCAGTACTTC; cdr3_aa: CASSRRLAGAQETQYF
j_call: TRBJ1-5; d_call: NA; v_call: TRBV6-8; clone_size: many; cdr3_nt: TGTGCCAGCAGTTACCGGACACTAAGCAATCAGCCCCAGCATTTT; cdr3_aa: CASSYRTLSNQPQHF
j_call: TRBJ2-3; d_call: NA; v_call: TRBV12-3/TRBV12-4; clone_size: many; cdr3_nt: TGTGCCAGCAGTTCGCTGGTCGGACTTACAGATACGCAGTATTTT; cdr3_aa: CASSSLVGLTDTQYF
j_call: TRBJ2-3; d_call: NA; v_call: TRBV6-5; clone_size: few; cdr3_nt: TGTGCCAGCAGCCAGAGGTTGGGGGATACGCAGTATTTT; cdr3_aa: CASSQRLGDTQYF
j_call: TRBJ1-2; d_call: TRBD1; v_call: TRBV28; clone_size: few; cdr3_nt: TGTGCCAGCAGTCCTCCGGGACAGGGAGGCTATGGCTACACCTTC; cdr3_aa: CASSPPGQGGYGYTF
j_call: TRBJ1-2; d_call: NA; v_call: TRBV4-2; clone_size: NA; cdr3_nt: TGTGCCAGCAGCCAAACGGGGAATGTTGGCTACACCTTC; cdr3_aa: CASSQTGNVGYTF
j_call: TRBJ2-7; d_call: TRBD1; v_call: TRBV5-4; clone_size: once; cdr3_nt: TGTGCCAGCAGCCCTCGACAGGGCGACGAGCAGTACTTC; cdr3_aa: CASSPRQGDEQYF
j_call: TRBJ2-2; d_call: TRBD2; v_call: TRBV29-1; clone_size: NA; cdr3_nt: TGCAGCGTTGAAGCAACTGGGTTGGGGGAGGGGCGGGTCACCGGGGAGCTGTTTTTT; cdr3_aa: CSVEATGLGEGRVTGELFF
j_call: TRBJ1-1; d_call: NA; v_call: TRBV5-1; clone_size: few; cdr3_nt: TGCGCCAGCAGCAACAGCGATGAAGCTTTCTTT; cdr3_aa: CASSNSDEAFF
j_call: TRBJ2-7; d_call: TRBD2; v_call: TRBV5-5; clone_size: many; cdr3_nt: TGTGCCAGCAGCTTAAGCGGGATTATCTACGAGCAGTACTTC; cdr3_aa: CASSLSGIIYEQYF
j_call: TRBJ2-1; d_call: TRBD2; v_call: TRBV20-1; clone_size: many; cdr3_nt: TGCAGTGCCCTTGGACTAGCGGGCAGCTCCTACAATGAGCAGTTCTTC; cdr3_aa: CSALGLAGSSYNEQFF
j_call: TRBJ1-1; d_call: TRBD1; v_call: TRBV27; clone_size: many; cdr3_nt: TGTGCCAGCAGTCCCCTTAGGGACAGGGGCACTGAAGCTTTCTTT; cdr3_aa: CASSPLRDRGTEAFF
j_call: TRBJ2-5; d_call: NA; v_call: TRBV5-1; clone_size: NA; cdr3_nt: TGCGCCAGCAGCTTGGGGACAAGGGCCCAAGAGACCCAGTACTTC; cdr3_aa: CASSLGTRAQETQYF
j_call: TRBJ2-5; d_call: NA; v_call: TRBV14; clone_size: many; cdr3_nt: TGTGCCAGCAGCCAAGATCGGAAGACCCAGTACTTC; cdr3_aa: CASSQDRKTQYF
j_call: TRBJ1-4; d_call: NA; v_call: TRBV5-6; clone_size: many; cdr3_nt: TGTGCCAGCAGCTTCGGAGCCGGTAATGAAAAACTGTTTTTT; cdr3_aa: CASSFGAGNEKLFF
j_call: TRBJ1-1; d_call: TRBD1; v_call: TRBV28; clone_size: NA; cdr3_nt: TGTGCCAGCAGTTCCCCGACAGGGGTGAACACCATGACTGAAGCTTTCTTT; cdr3_aa: CASSSPTGVNTMTEAFF
j_call: TRBJ2-1; d_call: NA; v_call: TRBV6-6; clone_size: once; cdr3_nt: TGTGCCAGCAGTTATCAGATTTCTTACAATGAGCAGTTCTTC; cdr3_aa: CASSYQISYNEQFF
j_call: TRBJ2-3; d_call: TRBD2; v_call: TRBV7-3; clone_size: many; cdr3_nt: TGTGCCAGCAGCTCACTGACTAGCGGGAGTAGAGATACGCAGTATTTT; cdr3_aa: CASSSLTSGSRDTQYF
j_call: TRBJ1-2; d_call: TRBD1; v_call: TRBV28; clone_size: many; cdr3_nt: TGTGCCAGCACCGACCCCAGGGGGAAAGCTAACTATGGCTACACCTTC; cdr3_aa: CASTDPRGKANYGYTF
j_call: TRBJ2-3; d_call: NA; v_call: TRBV11-2; clone_size: NA; cdr3_nt: TGTGCCAGCAGCTCGTCCGGGGAAAGGGATACGCAGTATTTT; cdr3_aa: CASSSSGERDTQYF
j_call: TRBJ1-2; d_call: NA; v_call: TRBV20-1; clone_size: many; cdr3_nt: TGCAGTGCTAGAGCCGCTGGATCTAACTATGGCTACACCTTC; cdr3_aa: CSARAAGSNYGYTF
j_call: TRBJ1-2; d_call: NA; v_call: TRBV7-2; clone_size: once; cdr3_nt: TGTGCCAGCAGCTTAGCTACAATTGGCTACACCTTC; cdr3_aa: CASSLATIGYTF